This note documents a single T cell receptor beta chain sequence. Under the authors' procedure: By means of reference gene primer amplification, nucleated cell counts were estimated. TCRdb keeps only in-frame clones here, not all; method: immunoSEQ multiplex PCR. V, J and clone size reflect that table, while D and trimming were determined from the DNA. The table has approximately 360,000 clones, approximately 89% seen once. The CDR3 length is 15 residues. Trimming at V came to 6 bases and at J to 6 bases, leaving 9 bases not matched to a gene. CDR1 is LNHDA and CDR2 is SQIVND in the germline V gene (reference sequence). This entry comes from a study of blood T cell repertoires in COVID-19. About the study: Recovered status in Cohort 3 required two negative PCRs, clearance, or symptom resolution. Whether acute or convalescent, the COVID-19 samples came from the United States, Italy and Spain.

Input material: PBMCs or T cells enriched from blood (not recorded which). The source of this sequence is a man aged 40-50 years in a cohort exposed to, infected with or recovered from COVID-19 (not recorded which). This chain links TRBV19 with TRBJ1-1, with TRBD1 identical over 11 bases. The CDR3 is CASSDIGQGAAEAFF. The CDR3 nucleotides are TGTGCCAGTAGCGATATTGGACAGGGGGCGGCTGAAGCTTTCTTT.